The 29 T cell receptor beta chains below were found in one sample sequenced in a study of blood T cells in healthy people across ages. For the second PCR, which ran for about 7 to 11 cycles, a sample-barcoded 5' primer and a J-beta primer mix were used. TCRdb used MiXCR to reprocess the 5' RACE reads, holding one entry per CDR3 protein. The sample includes over a million distinct CDR3 sequences, almost 25% seen only once; the top ten take approximately 0.7%. These data were likewise used in another study, on T cells of mothers and their children.

Specimen: blood. All receptors come from a girl aged 2-15 years in good health.

Only a few counts were recorded for this clonotype. The V and J genes are TRBV6-5 and TRBJ2-5; D is uncertain. The J call may be incorrect, as the DNA end agrees better with TRBJ2-1. The CDR3 spans 13 residues. Germline CDR1 reads MNHEY; CDR2 reads SVGAGI. The CDR3 protein is CASSSRIVLEQFF. For the CDR3, the DNA is TGTGCCAGCAGCTCTCGAATAGTTCTTGAGCAGTTCTTC.

The sample holds a few counts of this clonotype. This chain connects TRBV12-3 or TRBV12-4 to TRBJ2-5, with TRBD2 identical over 9 bases. The J call may be mistaken, given a closer DNA end match to TRBJ2-1. The CDR3 sequence is 16 residues long. The DNA of the CDR3 is TGTGCCAGCAGCCCCAACCCGGGACTAGCCTTCCCTGAGCAGTTCTTC. Amino acid sequence: CASSPNPGLAFPEQFF.

The chain has TRBV7-3 and TRBJ2-2, with TRBD2 matching 9 bases. In germline, CDR1 is SGHTA, CDR2 FQGTGA. V lost 5 bases to trimming and J lost 1 base; unmatched junction nucleotides: 2. CDR3 length: 15 residues. CDR3 protein: CASSPSGENTGELFF. The CDR3 bases are TGTGCCAGCAGCCCTAGCGGGGAGAACACCGGGGAGCTGTTTTTT.

The chain uses TRBV7-8 and TRBJ2-5, with a possible D match to TRBD1 (6 bases). Near its end, the DNA agrees better with TRBJ2-1, so the J call may be wrong. The germline V gene encodes CDR1 SGHVS and CDR2 FQNEAQ. This CDR3 comprises 15 residues. CDR3: CASSSTGRGDNEQFF. The DNA of the CDR3 is TGTGCCAGCAGCTCGACAGGTCGAGGGGACAATGAGCAGTTCTTC.

For this clonotype: At one end the junction does not follow the germline gene, possibly because of a read error. The V gene is TRBV9, the J gene TRBJ2-1; 8 bases align to TRBD2. The length of the CDR3 is 15 residues. Per the germline V gene, CDR1 is SGDLS and CDR2 is YYNGEE. CDR3 region: CACSVSGMGYNEQFF. The CDR3 DNA sequence: TGTGCCTGCAGCGTTAGCGGGATGGGCTACAATGAGCAGTTCTTC.

The rearrangement joins TRBV28 to TRBJ1-1; D is uncertain. The ends were cut back, 6 bases at V and 6 bases at J, with 11 bases in the middle. The CDR3 runs 12 residues. Germline V CDR1 and CDR2: MDHEN, SYDVKM. The CDR3 here is CASSRMASEAFF. DNA of the CDR3: TGTGCCAGCAGCCGCATGGCCTCTGAAGCTTTCTTT.

This clonotype was counted only a few times. The chain links TRBV4-3 to TRBJ2-7; tentatively, D is TRBD1 (5 bases). Germline V gene data show CDR1 as LGHNA and CDR2 as YSLEER. This CDR3 is built from 15 residues. V lost 0 bases and J 3 bases, leaving 12 bases between the germline ends. CDR3 nucleotides: TGCGCCAGCAGCCAAGACCCCAGGGAACACTACGAGCAGTACTTC. Its translation is CASSQDPREHYEQYF.

The genes are TRBV5-1 and TRBJ2-1, with unresolved D. The V gene lost 5 bases and the J gene lost 10 bases, with 22 bases spanning the gap. Germline V gene sequence: CDR1 SGHRS, CDR2 YFSETQ. The CDR3 sequence is 15 residues long. The CDR3 coding sequence is TGCGCCAGCAGAGCCGTGCCCGACCCTCAAGGCGAGCAGTTCTTC. Protein product: CASRAVPDPQGEQFF.

This clonotype showed up just a few times. The rearrangement uses TRBV12-5 and TRBJ1-4; TRBD1 might be the D (5 bases). Germline V gene lookup returns CDR1 LGHNT and CDR2 FRNRAP. The length of the CDR3 is 16 residues. The ends were cut back, 3 bases at V and 4 bases at J, with 15 bases in the middle. CDR3 DNA sequence: TGTGCTAGTGGTTTTTGGGACGGACAATTTAATGAAAAACTGTTTTTT. Translation: CASGFWDGQFNEKLFF.

This clonotype was seen only a few times. The chain carries TRBV6-5 and TRBJ2-7; TRBD2 agrees at 7 bases. From germline, CDR1 is MNHEY and CDR2 SVGAGI. With V trimmed by 2 bases and J by 7 bases, 11 bases remained unmatched. CDR3 size: 15 residues. CDR3 nucleotide sequence: TGTGCCAGCAGTTACATAGGCGGGAGCGTGGGGGAGCAGTACTTC. Amino acids: CASSYIGGSVGEQYF.

The table lists this clonotype with a few counts. The rearrangement uses TRBV11-2 and TRBJ1-1, with D perhaps matching TRBD1 (6 bases). The CDR3 sequence is 13 residues long. The V and J ends lost 3 bases and 7 bases respectively, with 12 bases between them. Looked up from germline, CDR1 is SGHAT and CDR2 is FQNNGV. The CDR3 is CASSLLRGDEAFF. CDR3 DNA sequence: TGTGCCAGCAGCTTGCTCAGGGGAGATGAAGCTTTCTTT.

The chain employs TRBV29-1 and TRBJ2-7; D is perhaps TRBD2 (6 bases). This CDR3 contains 11 residues. Trimming removed 5 bases at V and 7 bases at J, with 12 bases between. Germline lookup yields CDR1 SQVTM and CDR2 ANQGSEA. The CDR3 reads CSVRAAGEQYF. The CDR3 nucleotides are TGCAGCGTTCGGGCTGCGGGGGAGCAGTACTTC.

The chain carries TRBV24-1 and TRBJ2-3; TRBD1 is a possible D gene (6 bases). V was clipped by 3 bases and J by 0 bases, with 18 bases between them. The V gene's germline CDR1 is KGHDR and CDR2 SFDVKD. The length of the CDR3 is 18 residues. The CDR3: CATSDPRPGQTSTDTQYF. In nucleotides, the CDR3 is TGTGCCACCAGTGATCCAAGACCCGGACAGACTAGCACAGATACGCAGTATTTT.

The sample holds a few counts of this clonotype. The V and J genes are TRBV14 and TRBJ2-4; 9 nucleotides match TRBD1. The J segment lost 0 bases and the V segment lost 5 bases, leaving 5 bases of the junction unmatched. The CDR3 covers 16 residues. The V gene's germline CDR1 is SGHDN and CDR2 FVKESK. The CDR3 region is CASSFTDRGAKNIQYF. The CDR3 nucleotides are TGTGCCAGCAGCTTTACGGACAGGGGAGCCAAAAACATTCAGTACTTC.

This clonotype was seen a handful of times. This chain uses TRBV9 with TRBJ2-5, with TRBD1 as a possible D gene (7 bases). V gave up 4 bases and J gave up 4 bases, with 14 bases separating them. The CDR3 is 14 amino acids. Per the germline V gene, CDR1 is SGDLS and CDR2 is YYNGEE. Here the CDR3 reads CASSPAGQRETQYF. CDR3 nucleotides: TGTGCCAGCAGCCCCGCGGGACAGAGAGAGACCCAGTACTTC.

The chain employs TRBV25-1 and TRBJ1-1; unclear D gene. Germline CDR1 reads MGHDK; CDR2 reads SYGVNS. This CDR3 spans 13 amino acids. V dropped 4 bases and J dropped 5 bases, with 11 bases sitting between them. CDR3 residues: CASSATLGTEAFF. CDR3 DNA: TGTGCCAGCAGTGCGACTCTGGGGACTGAAGCTTTCTTT.

This clonotype was recorded a few times. The chain uses TRBV7-9 and TRBJ1-2, with 9 bases aligning to TRBD1. CDR1 SEHNR and CDR2 FQNEAQ come from the germline V gene (reference sequence). This CDR3 is built from 12 residues. V dropped 10 bases and J dropped 5; count of bases not matched to a gene: 5. The CDR3 region has the DNA TGTGCCATCGTGGGGACAGGGTATGGCTACACCTTC. Translated, it gives CAIVGTGYGYTF.

The chain uses TRBV19 and TRBJ1-6, with TRBD1 identical over 8 bases. The CDR3 length is 13 residues. Losses at the gene ends were 8 bases for V and 8 bases for J; bases not matched to a gene: 5. Germline loops: CDR1 LNHDA, CDR2 SQIVND (reference sequence). CDR3 in DNA: TGTGCCAGTGAGGACAGGGCTGATTCACCCCTCCACTTT. Protein sequence: CASEDRADSPLHF.

Worth noting for this clonotype: A much bigger clone sits one base away, suggesting this may be a read error. The chain couples TRBV2 to TRBJ2-7; D remains ambiguous. V was trimmed by 6 bases and J by 5 bases, leaving 14 bases between them. CDR3 length equals 13 residues. CDR1 is SNHLY and CDR2 is FYNNEI in the germline V gene. The CDR3: CASRSGEAHEQYF. The CDR3 nucleotides read TGTGCCAGCAGATCAGGAGAGGCCCACGAGCAGTACTTC.

The V gene is TRBV5-6, the J gene TRBJ1-5; D might be TRBD1 (5 bases). The CDR3 is 18 residues long. V gave up 2 bases and J gave up 3 bases, with 21 bases separating them. Germline lookup yields CDR1 SGHDT and CDR2 YYEEEE. The CDR3 nucleotides are TGTGCCAGCAGCTTTTGGGCCATGGAGACAGAGTTCAATCAGCCCCAGCATTTT. Translation gives CASSFWAMETEFNQPQHF.

This clonotype was seen a few times. The chain links TRBV6-1 to TRBJ2-7; 9 bases are a match to TRBD1. The CDR3 covers 14 residues. Trimming took 4 bases from V and 5 from J; bases not matched to a gene: 6. Germline values: CDR1 MNHNS, CDR2 SASEGT. CDR3 nucleotide sequence: TGTGCCAGCAGTGGGGACAGGGTTAGGAACGAGCAGTACTTC. This translates into CASSGDRVRNEQYF.

The genes are TRBV13 and TRBJ2-6; 8 bases match TRBD1. Germline CDR1 and CDR2: PRHDT and FYEKMQ (reference sequence). The CDR3 covers 16 residues. The ends lost 5 bases at V and 4 bases at J; junction bases unmatched: 7. In DNA, the CDR3 is TGTGCCAGCAGCCAGGACAGGGCGGCCGGGGCCAACGTCCTGACTTTC. The encoded protein is CASSQDRAAGANVLTF. Supplemented by reference TRBV13 and TRBJ2-6, the full variable domain reads AAGVIQSPRHLIKEKRETATLKCYPIPRHDTVYWYQQGPGQDPQFLISFYEKMQSDKGSIPDRFSAQQFSDYHSELNMSSLELGDSALYFCASSQDRAAGANVLTFGAGSRLTVL.

This clonotype was seen only once. The genes are TRBV6-1 and TRBJ1-1, with a tentative D call TRBD1 (6 bases). The germline V and J ends were trimmed by 5 bases and 5 bases, with 18 bases remaining between them. CDR3 length: 15 residues. Germline CDR1 MNHNS, CDR2 SASEGT. The chain's CDR3 is CASSHLGGPETEAFF. DNA for the CDR3: TGTGCCAGCAGTCATCTCGGGGGGCCGGAGACTGAAGCTTTCTTT.

This rearrangement joins TRBV20-1 to TRBJ2-7; 9 bases line up with TRBD1. In germline, CDR1 is DFQATT, CDR2 SNEGSKA (reference sequence). V dropped 0 bases and J dropped 5; count of bases not matched to a gene: 14. The CDR3 is 17 amino acids. The CDR3 DNA follows: TGCAGTGCTAGAGATGAAACTCGGACAGGGGAAGGAGACGAGCAGTACTTC. Translation: CSARDETRTGEGDEQYF.

This chain connects TRBV3-1 to TRBJ2-1; D perhaps matches TRBD1 (9 bases). V lost 4 bases, J lost 5 bases, and 21 bases lay in between. CDR3 size: 17 residues. CDR1 LGHDT and CDR2 YNNKEL come from the germline V gene (reference sequence). In DNA, the CDR3 is TGTGCCAGCAGCCGAAGTAAGGGACAGGGACTAGACAATGAGCAGTTCTTC. Its protein product is CASSRSKGQGLDNEQFF.

V is TRBV13 and J is TRBJ2-5, with D possibly being TRBD2 (5 bases). Germline V lookup: CDR1 PRHDT, CDR2 FYEKMQ (reference sequence). Trimming pared 3 bases from V and 4 bases from J, leaving 12 bases between. There are 14 residues in the CDR3. CDR3 DNA sequence: TGTGCCAGCAGCTTTGGACGTGGGAGAGAGACCCAGTACTTC. Its translation: CASSFGRGRETQYF.

The rearrangement joins TRBV29-1 to TRBJ2-7, with TRBD2 matching 9 bases. V was pared by 4 bases and J by 3 bases, with 10 bases of the junction left unmatched. Germline V gives CDR1 SQVTM, CDR2 ANQGSEA. The CDR3 runs to 15 residues. The CDR3 here is CSVAGLAGTNYEQYF. The CDR3 region has the DNA TGCAGCGTTGCGGGACTAGCCGGGACGAACTACGAGCAGTACTTC.

The genes are TRBV7-9 and TRBJ1-2; D is uncertain. Germline assignment: CDR1 SEHNR and CDR2 FQNEAQ (reference sequence). This CDR3 is built from 13 residues. Trimming took 7 bases from V and 6 from J, leaving 15 bases between them. Here the CDR3 reads CASTDYGPHGYTF. The DNA of the CDR3 is TGTGCCAGCACGGATTATGGGCCTCATGGCTACACCTTC.

The genes are TRBV18 and TRBJ2-5; TRBD2 agrees at 11 bases. CDR1 KGHSH and CDR2 LQKENI come from the germline V gene. Unmatched junction bases numbered 12, after V lost 5 bases and J lost 7 bases. The CDR3 is 16 residues long. CDR3 residues: CASSKLAGDPPSTQYF. The CDR3 nucleotides are TGTGCCAGCTCAAAACTAGCGGGAGACCCCCCTTCGACCCAGTACTTC.